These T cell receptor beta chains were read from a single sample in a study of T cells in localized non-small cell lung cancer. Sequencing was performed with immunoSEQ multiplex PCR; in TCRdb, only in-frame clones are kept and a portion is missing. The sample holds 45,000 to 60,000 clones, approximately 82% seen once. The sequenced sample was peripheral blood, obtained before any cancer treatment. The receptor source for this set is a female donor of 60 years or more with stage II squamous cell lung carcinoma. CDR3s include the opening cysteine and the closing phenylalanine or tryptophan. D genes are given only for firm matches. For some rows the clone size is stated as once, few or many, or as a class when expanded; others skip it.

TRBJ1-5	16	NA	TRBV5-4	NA	CASSARTQFGDQPQHF	TGTGCCAGCAGCGCGCGGACTCAATTTGGGGATCAGCCCCAGCATTTT
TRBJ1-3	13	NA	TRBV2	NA	CASSGNSGNTIYF	TGTGCCAGCAGTGGCAACTCTGGAAACACCATATATTTT
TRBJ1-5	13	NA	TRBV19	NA	CASGEQQNQPQHF	TGTGCCAGTGGAGAGCAGCAAAATCAGCCCCAGCATTTT
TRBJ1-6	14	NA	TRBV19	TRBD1	CASSPGDRRTPLHF	TGTGCCAGTAGTCCCGGGGACAGGAGGACACCCCTCCACTTT
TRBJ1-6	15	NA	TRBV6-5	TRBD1	CASSYSNRGNSPLHF	TGTGCCAGCAGTTACTCGAACAGGGGTAATTCACCCCTCCACTTT
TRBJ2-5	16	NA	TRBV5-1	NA	CASSLGGLSSLETQYF	TGCGCCAGCAGCTTGGGCGGTTTGTCGAGTTTGGAGACCCAGTACTTC
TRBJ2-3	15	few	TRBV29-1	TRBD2	CSVDGLAGAQDTQYF	TGCAGCGTTGATGGACTAGCGGGTGCCCAAGATACGCAGTATTTT
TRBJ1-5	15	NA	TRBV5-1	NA	CASSFEGAGNQPQHF	TGCGCCAGCAGCTTCGAAGGGGCCGGCAATCAGCCCCAGCATTTT
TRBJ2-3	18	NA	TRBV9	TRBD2	CASSVLAGGLASTDTQYF	TGTGCCAGCAGCGTTCTAGCGGGGGGCCTCGCTAGCACAGATACGCAGTATTTT
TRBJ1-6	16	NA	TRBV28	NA	CASSPSGGTYNSPLHF	TGTGCCAGCAGTCCCTCGGGGGGAACCTATAATTCACCCCTCCACTTT
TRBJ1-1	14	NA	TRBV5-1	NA	CASSLETGTGAAFF	TGCGCCAGCAGCTTGGAAACGGGGACGGGAGCGGCTTTCTTT
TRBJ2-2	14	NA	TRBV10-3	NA	CAIRLAGATGELFF	TGTGCCATCAGGCTGGCAGGGGCGACCGGGGAGCTGTTTTTT
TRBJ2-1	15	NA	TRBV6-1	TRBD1	CASSGRQGSRNEQFF	TGTGCCAGCAGTGGGCGACAGGGGAGTAGGAATGAGCAGTTCTTC
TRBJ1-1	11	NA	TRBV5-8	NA	CASSLKEEAFF	TGTGCCAGCAGCTTGAAGGAAGAAGCTTTCTTT
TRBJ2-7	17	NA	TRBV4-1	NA	CASSQDSDGAVTYEQYF	TGCGCCAGCAGCCAAGATTCGGACGGCGCAGTCACCTACGAGCAGTACTTC
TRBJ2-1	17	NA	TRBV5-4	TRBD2	CASSLVLAGGTYNEQFF	TGTGCCAGCAGCTTGGTGTTAGCGGGGGGGACCTACAATGAGCAGTTCTTC
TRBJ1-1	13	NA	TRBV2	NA	CASRGRGNTEAFF	TGTGCCAGCAGGGGGCGGGGGAACACTGAAGCTTTCTTT
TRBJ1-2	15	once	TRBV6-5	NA	CASRTTSLTNYGYTF	TGTGCCAGCAGAACCACCTCCCTAACTAACTATGGCTACACCTTC
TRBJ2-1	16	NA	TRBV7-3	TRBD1	CASSLWGREGANEQFF	TGTGCCAGCAGCTTATGGGGTCGAGAGGGGGCTAATGAGCAGTTCTTC
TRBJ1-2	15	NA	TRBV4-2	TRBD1	CASSQEGQANYGYTF	TGTGCCAGCAGCCAAGAGGGACAGGCTAACTATGGCTACACCTTC
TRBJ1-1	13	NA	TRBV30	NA	CAWSVQGNTEAFF	TGTGCCTGGAGTGTACAAGGGAACACTGAAGCTTTCTTT
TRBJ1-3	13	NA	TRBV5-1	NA	CASSGGQRNTIYF	TGCGCCAGCAGTGGGGGACAACGGAACACCATATATTTT
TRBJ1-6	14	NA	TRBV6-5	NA	CASSGDTSYSPLHF	TGTGCCAGCAGTGGGGACACTTCATATTCACCCCTCCACTTT
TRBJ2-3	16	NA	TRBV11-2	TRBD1	CASSLNRGLSTDTQYF	TGTGCCAGCAGCTTGAACAGGGGGCTGAGCACAGATACGCAGTATTTT
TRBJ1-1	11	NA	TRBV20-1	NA	CSASRNTEAFF	TGCAGTGCTAGTCGGAACACTGAAGCTTTCTTT
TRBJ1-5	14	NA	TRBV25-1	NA	CASAPAGGDQPQHF	TGTGCCAGCGCACCGGCCGGGGGCGATCAGCCCCAGCATTTT
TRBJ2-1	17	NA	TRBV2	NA	CASSVLFGGGQGNEQFF	TGTGCCAGCAGTGTTCTGTTTGGGGGGGGCCAGGGCAATGAGCAGTTCTTC
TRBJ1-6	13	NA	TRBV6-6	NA	CASRGTAGSPLHF	TGTGCCAGCCGCGGGACTGCGGGTTCACCCCTCCACTTT
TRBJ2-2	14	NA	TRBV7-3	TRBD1	CASSQMTGTGELFF	TGTGCCAGCAGCCAAATGACAGGGACCGGGGAGCTGTTTTTT
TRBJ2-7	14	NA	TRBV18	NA	CASSAGQSVDEQYF	TGTGCCAGCTCAGCGGGACAGTCAGTGGACGAGCAGTACTTC
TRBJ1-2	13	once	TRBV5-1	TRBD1	CASSPTGDYGYTF	TGCGCCAGCAGCCCGACAGGGGACTATGGCTACACCTTC
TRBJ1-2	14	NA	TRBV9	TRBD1	CASTPSNRGDGYTF	TGTGCCAGCACCCCCTCGAACAGGGGCGATGGCTACACCTTC
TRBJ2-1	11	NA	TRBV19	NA	CASSIGLEQFF	TGTGCCAGTAGTATCGGGCTTGAGCAGTTCTTC
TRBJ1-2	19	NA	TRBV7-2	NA	CASSLDRRALAGANYGYTF	TGTGCCAGCAGCTTAGATCGGCGGGCCCTAGCAGGGGCTAACTATGGCTACACCTTC
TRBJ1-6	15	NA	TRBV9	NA	CASSVADTYNSPLHF	TGTGCCAGCAGCGTCGCCGACACTTATAATTCACCCCTCCACTTT
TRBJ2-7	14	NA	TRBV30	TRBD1	CAWKQRQGAYEQYF	TGTGCCTGGAAACAAAGACAGGGGGCCTACGAGCAGTACTTC
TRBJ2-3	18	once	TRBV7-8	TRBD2	CASSLAFERGASTDTQYF	TGTGCCAGCAGCTTAGCCTTTGAGCGGGGGGCAAGCACAGATACGCAGTATTTT
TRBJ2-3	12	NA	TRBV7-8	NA	CASSHDTYTQYF	TGTGCCAGCAGCCACGACACTTATACGCAGTATTTT
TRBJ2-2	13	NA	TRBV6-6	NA	CASSPRGTGELFF	TGTGCCAGCAGCCCCCGGGGCACCGGGGAGCTGTTTTTT
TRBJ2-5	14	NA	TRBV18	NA	CASSPPDSQETQYF	TGTGCCAGCTCACCACCGGACAGCCAAGAGACCCAGTACTTC
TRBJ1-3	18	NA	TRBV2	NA	CASSERQEATGPGNTIYF	TGTGCCAGCAGTGAAAGGCAGGAGGCCACGGGTCCTGGAAACACCATATATTTT
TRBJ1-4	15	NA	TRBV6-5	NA	CASSQTLATNEKLFF	TGTGCCAGCAGCCAGACACTTGCAACTAATGAAAAACTGTTTTTT
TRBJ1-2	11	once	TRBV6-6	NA	CASTRDYGYTF	TGTGCCAGCACGAGGGACTATGGCTACACCTTC
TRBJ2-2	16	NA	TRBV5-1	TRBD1	CASTIDRGLYTGELFF	TGCGCCAGTACGATCGACAGGGGGCTGTACACCGGGGAGCTGTTTTTT
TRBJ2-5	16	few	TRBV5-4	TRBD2	CASSFGSAGAQETQYF	TGTGCCAGCAGCTTTGGTTCAGCGGGGGCCCAAGAGACCCAGTACTTC